The present TCR beta chain was sequenced within a study of CD8+ T cells in alopecia areata. Turning to this clone: This sample also contains other DNA sequences that code for the same CDR3.

cDNA reverse transcribed from extracted RNA served as the sequencing template. Sequencing used immunoSEQ multiplex PCR; TCRdb keeps in-frame clones, though not all of them. In the table there are approximately 170,000 clones, 55% to 70% of which are singletons. Germline assignment: CDR1 SQVTM and CDR2 ANQGSEA. The CDR3 is 12 amino acids. Trimming removed 4 bases from V and 5 bases from J, with 11 bases in between. Treatment specified: oral pan-JAK inhibitor, 5-10 mg twice daily. The TCR sequence derives from a human donor with alopecia areata. This chain joins TRBV29-1 and TRBJ2-5; possibly TRBD1 or TRBD2 for D (6 bases each). Sequencing used CD4+ T cells sorted from blood, obtained at week 4, from a patient treated with tofacitinib. CDR3 amino acids: CSVVRGGETQYF. CDR3 sequence (DNA): TGCAGCGTTGTCAGGGGAGGTGAGACCCAGTACTTC.